This record looks at one T cell receptor beta chain sequence and its context. This entry comes from a study of blood T cell repertoires in COVID-19. Background on the study: The study drew acute and convalescent COVID-19 samples from the United States, Italy and Spain.

V gave up 1 base and J gave up 4 bases; unmatched junction bases: 4. The CDR3 spans 17 residues. Germline V gives CDR1 LNHDA, CDR2 SQIVND (reference sequence). Original analysis: Estimation of nucleated cell counts relied on the amplification of reference gene primers. TCRdb's copy holds only in-frame clones and misses some; the assay was immunoSEQ multiplex PCR. The V and J calls and the clone size are those of that table, but D and trimming were determined from the DNA. The sample yields roughly 350,000 clones, over 70% seen once. The clonotype was recovered from a woman aged 50 to 60 with COVID-19, enrolled during active disease. Material: peripheral blood. This rearrangement joins TRBV19 to TRBJ2-1; 13 positions match TRBD2. CDR3 amino acids: CASSIGGTSGAYNEQFF. CDR3 coding DNA: TGTGCCAGTAGTATAGGAGGGACTAGCGGGGCTTACAATGAGCAGTTCTTC.